The clone carrying this T cell receptor beta chain turned up a few times. The sample is drawn from a study of blood T cells in healthy people across ages. Then a second PCR, running roughly 6 to 12 cycles, was carried out with a sample-barcoded 5' primer and a J-beta primer mix. TCRdb reprocessed the 5' RACE reads via MiXCR and lists one record per CDR3 protein. This repertoire shows some 1 million distinct CDR3 sequences, less than 50% found once; its top ten account for approximately 17%. The sequence was obtained from an older woman in good health. Sample: blood.

For the CDR3, the DNA is TGTGCCAGCAGTTTATTAGCGGGACACTACGAGCAGTACTTC. Translation gives CASSLLAGHYEQYF. This rearrangement joins TRBV27 to TRBJ2-7, with 8 nucleotides matching TRBD2. The CDR3 is 14 residues long. Germline V gene sequence: CDR1 MNHEY, CDR2 SMNVEV (reference sequence). The trim removed 1 base at V and 3 bases at J, leaving 2 bases unmatched.